This T cell receptor beta chain was identified in a study of T-cell memory formation after mild COVID-19. TCRdb reanalysed the 5' RACE reads using MiXCR and keeps one entry per CDR3 protein. The sample lists about 260,000 distinct CDR3 sequences, roughly 15% occurring once. Study-wide results and caveats: Second-wave clones reaching peak frequency on day 37 lacked confirmed SARS-CoV-2 specificity. Shrinking CD4+ clones were chiefly CM and EM; CD8+ ones were chiefly EMRA.

Note on this clonotype: Its antigen is undetermined.

The germline V gene has CDR1 MNHEY and CDR2 SVGAGI. The CDR3 is made up of 15 amino acids. Trimming stripped 2 bases from V and 0 bases from J, with 8 bases between. The sequence was obtained from a man younger than 35 who had mild COVID-19 (a few samples of this study predate the infection). Cell type and time point are not known. The sequencing sample was made of PBMCs or a T cell subset sorted from them (not recorded which). V and J are TRBV6-5 and TRBJ1-3, with D unclear. DNA for the CDR3: TGTGCCAGCAGTTACGACGTCAGCTCTGGAAACACCATATATTTT. This encodes CASSYDVSSGNTIYF.